This TCR beta chain was sequenced for a study of monozygotic twins with inflammatory bowel disease. The authors ran two nested PCRs of around 15 and 10 cycles on TCRalpha and TCRbeta cDNA. TCRdb reprocessed the 5' RACE reads, keeping one entry per CDR3 protein, no DNA. Its clone listing holds 80,000 or so distinct CDR3 sequences. Study outcomes and limitations: Immunosuppressive treatment differences may have increased patient repertoire variability.

Notes on this clonotype: Antigen specificity is unknown.

The CDR3 sequence is 15 residues long. Germline V lookup: CDR1 LGHNA, CDR2 YNFKEQ. V gene TRBV4-2 combines with J gene TRBJ2-7; TCRdb's D call, TRBD2, is unchecked because there is no DNA. This clonotype originated in a human donor with ulcerative colitis or Crohn's disease, or a healthy co-twin of an affected twin (not recorded which). Sequenced sample: blood. CDR3 loop: CASSQARTSGDEQYF.